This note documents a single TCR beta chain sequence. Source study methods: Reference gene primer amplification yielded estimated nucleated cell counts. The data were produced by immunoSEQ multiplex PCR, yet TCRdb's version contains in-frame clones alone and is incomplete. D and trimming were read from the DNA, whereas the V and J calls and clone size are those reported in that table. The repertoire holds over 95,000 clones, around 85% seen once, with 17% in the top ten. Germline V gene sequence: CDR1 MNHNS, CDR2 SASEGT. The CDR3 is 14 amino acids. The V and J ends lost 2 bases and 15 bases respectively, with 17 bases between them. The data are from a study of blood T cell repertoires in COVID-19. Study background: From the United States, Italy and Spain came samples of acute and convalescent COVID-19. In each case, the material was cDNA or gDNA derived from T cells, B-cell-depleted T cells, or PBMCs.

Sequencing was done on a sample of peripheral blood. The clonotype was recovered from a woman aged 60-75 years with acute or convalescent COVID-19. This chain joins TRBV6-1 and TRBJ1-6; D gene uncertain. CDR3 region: CASSERSPTINLHF. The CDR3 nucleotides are TGTGCCAGCAGTGAACGATCCCCGACAATAAACCTCCACTTT.